The source of this T cell receptor beta chain is a study of blood T cell repertoires in COVID-19. Study-wide background: Material from acute and convalescent COVID-19 was sourced from the United States, Italy and Spain. From T cells, B-cell-depleted T cells, or PBMCs came the material, which was cDNA or gDNA.

In the source study's methods: Cell counts per sample came from amplifying reference gene primers. Only in-frame clones appear in the TCRdb table, and some are missing; sequencing was by immunoSEQ multiplex PCR. V and J calls and clone size are given by that table; D and trimming were obtained from the DNA. The profile shows some 180,000 clones, around nine tenths of them singletons. CDR3 length: 14 residues. The J segment lost 5 bases and the V segment lost 3 bases, leaving 4 bases of the junction unmatched. Germline V gene data show CDR1 as GTSNPN and CDR2 as SVGIG (reference sequence). Seattle researchers signed up patients amid active infection and tracked them longitudinally.

Sequences were obtained from peripheral blood. The sequence derives from a man over 45 with COVID-19, enrolled during active disease. The chain links TRBV30 to TRBJ2-2, with 9 nucleotides matching TRBD1. CDR3 nucleotide sequence: TGTGCCTGGAGACAGGGGGCGGATACCGGGGAGCTGTTTTTT. It specifies CAWRQGADTGELFF. The whole variable domain, remainder taken from reference TRBV30 and TRBJ2-2, is SQTIHQWPATLVQPVGSPLSLECTVEGTSNPNLYWYRQAAGRGLQLLFYSVGIGQISSEVPQNLSASRPQDRQFILSSKKLLLSDSGFYLCAWRQGADTGELFFGEGSRLTVL.